The TCR beta chain under discussion was sequenced for a study of neurological immune-mediated disorders. Study-level findings and limits: Neither clinical nor MRI features showed any association with the multiple sclerosis repertoire cluster, and the authors stated that larger cohorts are needed.

Germline assignment: CDR1 SQVTM and CDR2 ANQGSEA. This CDR3 has 14 amino acids. Trimming took 4 bases from V and 8 from J; bases not matched to a gene: 10. This clonotype was seen ten or more times. Its antigen is still unknown. TCRdb used MiXCR to reprocess the 5' RACE reads, holding one entry per CDR3 protein. The sample holds approximately 86,000 distinct CDR3 sequences, just over 2.5% seen once. What was sequenced was PBMCs. The receptor comes from a woman under 40 with multiple sclerosis. This chain links TRBV29-1 with TRBJ2-1; 8 bases are shared with TRBD2. CDR3 sequence reads: CSVVPAGVLHEQFF. CDR3 in DNA: TGCAGCGTTGTACCAGCGGGAGTCCTCCATGAGCAGTTCTTC.